This T cell receptor (beta chain) appears in the sequencing data of a study of cytomegalovirus exposure and HLA in healthy donors. In this sample, this clone turned up once. Here immunoSEQ multiplex PCR was the method, and the copy in TCRdb shows in-frame clones only, minus some. The sample lists around 160,000 clones, roughly 80% occurring once. Sequencing used PBMCs. The sequence came from a man aged 25 to 40 in good health and CMV-seropositive.

The CDR3 DNA follows: TGTGCCAGTAGTGCCTCCGGGACAGGGAGTGGTTCCCTGTACGAGCAGTACTTC. The encoded protein is CASSASGTGSGSLYEQYF. This chain joins TRBV19 and TRBJ2-7; 9 nucleotides line up with TRBD1. Trimming cost V 5 bases and J 4 bases; bases outside gene matches: 18. This CDR3 region has 18 residues. Germline-derived CDR1 and CDR2 are LNHDA and SQIVND (reference sequence). Using reference TRBV19 and TRBJ2-7 for the parts outside the CDR3, the full variable domain is DGGITQSPKYLFRKEGQNVTLSCEQNLNHDAMYWYRQDPGQGLRLIYYSQIVNDFQKGDIAEGYSVSREKKESFPLTVTSAQKNPTAFYLCASSASGTGSGSLYEQYFGPGTRLTVT.